The 9 T cell receptor beta chains below all came from one sample that was sequenced in a study of siplizumab effects on memory and regulatory T cells. Sequencing used immunoSEQ multiplex PCR; TCRdb keeps in-frame clones, though not all of them. Here the sample spans 95,000 to 130,000 clones, about 94% being singletons. Sequencing was performed on non-Treg CD4+ T cells sorted from blood. The receptors originated from a human donor in good health.

The rearrangement joins TRBV5-6 to TRBJ2-5, with 11 positions matching TRBD1. The CDR3 runs 16 residues. Trimming took 0 bases from V and 3 from J; bases not matched to a gene: 4. CDR1 is SGHDT and CDR2 is YYEEEE in the germline V gene. CDR3 amino acids: CASSLGDRGKEETQYF. The CDR3 coding sequence is TGTGCCAGCAGCTTGGGGGACAGGGGGAAGGAAGAGACCCAGTACTTC.

V and J are TRBV6-4 and TRBJ1-1; D is unresolved. Deletions cut 8 bases from V and 0 bases from J, with 10 bases between. This CDR3 region has 13 residues. Germline CDR1 and CDR2: MRHNA and SNTAGT. The CDR3 sequence: CASGLYMNTEAFF. The DNA of the CDR3 is TGTGCCAGCGGTCTTTACATGAACACTGAAGCTTTCTTT.

This clone was counted between two and nine times. The chain couples TRBV5-1 to TRBJ2-2; TRBD1 might be the D (5 bases). CDR3 size: 14 residues. Trimming took 0 bases from V and 10 from J, leaving 13 bases between them. Germline CDR1 SGHRS, CDR2 YFSETQ. The CDR3, as DNA: TGCGCCAGCAGCTTGGTGACAGACTCCTCGGAGCTGTTTTTT. Translation: CASSLVTDSSELFF. The full variable domain, in which reference TRBV5-1 and TRBJ2-2 provide the parts outside the CDR3, is KAGVTQTPRYLIKTRGQQVTLSCSPISGHRSVSWYQQTPGQGLQFLFEYFSETQRNKGNFPGRFSGRQFSNSRSEMNVSTLELGDSALYLCASSLVTDSSELFFGEGSRLTVL.

The chain couples TRBV9 to TRBJ2-2; possibly TRBD1 or TRBD2 for D (5 bases each). The CDR3 is 18 amino acids. From germline, CDR1 is SGDLS and CDR2 YYNGEE. V was trimmed by 0 bases and J by 6 bases, leaving 21 bases between them. Here the CDR3 DNA reads TGTGCCAGCAGCGTAGCAAGCTCGTCTACGGGGACGGCCGGGGAGCTGTTTTTT. The encoded protein is CASSVASSSTGTAGELFF.

The V and J genes are TRBV27 and TRBJ1-4, with 7 nucleotides matching TRBD1. Germline trimming cut 2 bases from V and 8 bases from J; bases unmatched to any gene: 5. This CDR3 has 14 residues. Germline lookup yields CDR1 MNHEY and CDR2 SMNVEV (reference sequence). CDR3 nucleotide sequence: TGTGCCAGCAGTTTAGAGGGGGCGGGAGAAAAACTGTTTTTT. Its translation is CASSLEGAGEKLFF.

This chain connects TRBV9 to TRBJ2-5; 7 nucleotides agree with TRBD2. The germline V gene encodes CDR1 SGDLS and CDR2 YYNGEE. The CDR3 has 14 residues. V lost 1 base, J lost 5 bases, and 5 bases stayed unmatched. The chain's CDR3 is CASSVPGGRETQYF. As DNA, the CDR3 is TGTGCCAGCAGCGTACCCGGGGGGAGGGAGACCCAGTACTTC.

V and J are TRBV5-1 and TRBJ2-1; TRBD2 matches at 8 bases. The CDR3 runs to 14 residues. Looked up from germline, CDR1 is SGHRS and CDR2 is YFSETQ. With 6 bases clipped from V and 2 bases from J, the junction kept 4 bases outside the gene matches. The DNA of the CDR3 is TGCGCCAGCACCGGGACTAGTCCCTACAATGAGCAGTTCTTC. This gives the protein CASTGTSPYNEQFF.

This rearrangement joins TRBV6-1 to TRBJ1-2; 8 bases map to TRBD1. V lost 7 bases, J lost 4 bases, and 8 bases stayed unmatched. This CDR3 spans 14 amino acids. Germline lookup yields CDR1 MNHNS and CDR2 SASEGT. This CDR3 is CASTNSDRVYGYTF. The DNA for the CDR3 is TGTGCCAGCACCAACTCGGACAGGGTCTATGGCTACACCTTC.

This clone was found once. The chain is built from TRBV27 and TRBJ1-5, with D tentatively TRBD1 (5 bases). The germline V gene encodes CDR1 MNHEY and CDR2 SMNVEV (reference sequence). This CDR3 is 16 amino acids long. Trimming stripped 6 bases from V and 1 base from J, with 16 bases between. CDR3 loop: CASRGPKAGSNQPQHF. Here the CDR3 DNA reads TGTGCCAGCAGGGGTCCCAAGGCAGGGAGCAATCAGCCCCAGCATTTT.